The rows below give T cell receptor beta chains drawn from one sample of a study of shared clonotypes between healthy human individuals. Sequencing used immunoSEQ multiplex PCR; TCRdb keeps in-frame clones, though not all of them. Of around 200,000 clones in the sample, about 66% were seen once. Source material: memory CD4+ T cells sorted from blood. The receptors derive from a man younger than 45 in good health. The CDR3 runs from the conserved cysteine through the conserved F or W. Each record gives: J gene, V gene, clone size, CDR3 length, D gene, CDR3 protein, CDR3 DNA. D genes are given only for firm matches. The size of a clone is reported for some rows only, either as once, few or many, or as a class for expanded clones.

>TRBJ1-1|TRBV19|.|15|TRBD1
CASSATRQGRTEAFF
TGTGCCAGTAGTGCGACAAGACAGGGTAGGACTGAAGCTTTCTTT
>TRBJ2-4|TRBV2|.|15|TRBD1
CASSWDRGLKNIQYF
TGTGCCAGCAGTTGGGACAGGGGGCTCAAAAACATTCAGTACTTC
>TRBJ2-2|TRBV28|.|14|.
CASTTHLNTGELFF
TGTGCCAGCACAACACATTTAAACACCGGGGAGCTGTTTTTT
>TRBJ2-7|TRBV2|.|12|.
CASSPVRYEQYF
TGTGCCAGCAGTCCTGTTAGATACGAGCAGTACTTC
>TRBJ2-2|TRBV5-1|many|12|.
CASSSNFGELFF
TGCGCCAGCAGCTCCAACTTTGGGGAGCTGTTTTTT
>TRBJ1-5|TRBV15|.|16|TRBD1
CATSRDRQGSNQPQHF
TGTGCCACCAGCAGGGACCGACAGGGTAGCAATCAGCCCCAGCATTTT
>TRBJ2-7|TRBV6-1|.|14|.
CASSEAHGVYEQYF
TGTGCCAGCAGTGAAGCGCATGGGGTATACGAGCAGTACTTC
>TRBJ2-7|TRBV7-2|.|14|.
CASSFQTGFYEQYF
TGTGCCAGCAGCTTCCAGACAGGCTTCTACGAGCAGTACTTC
>TRBJ2-3|TRBV9|.|15|.
CASSVAASGTDTQYF
TGTGCCAGCAGCGTTGCTGCTAGCGGCACAGATACGCAGTATTTT
>TRBJ2-7|TRBV7-2|.|13|.
CASSLAAPPQQYF
TGTGCCAGCAGCTTAGCAGCCCCCCCCCAGCAGTACTTC
>TRBJ2-6|TRBV6-5|.|14|.
CASLTISGANVLTF
TGTGCCAGCCTGACTATCTCTGGGGCCAACGTCCTGACTTTC
>TRBJ1-2|TRBV7-9|.|14|.
CASSLKGDNYGYTF
TGTGCCAGCAGCTTAAAAGGGGATAACTATGGCTACACCTTC
>TRBJ2-7|TRBV7-2|.|15|.
CASSPQGFRGVEQYF
TGTGCCAGCAGCCCACAGGGCTTCCGCGGCGTCGAGCAGTACTTC
>TRBJ2-5|TRBV11-2|once|15|.
CASSVGTGVAETQYF
TGTGCCAGCAGCGTCGGTACGGGAGTAGCGGAGACCCAGTACTTC
>TRBJ2-5|TRBV5-1|.|16|.
CASSWTPGPNQETQYF
TGCGCCAGCAGCTGGACCCCGGGACCTAACCAAGAGACCCAGTACTTC
>TRBJ1-2|TRBV7-8|.|15|.
CASSLDHYGYYGYTF
TGTGCCAGCAGCTTAGACCATTACGGCTACTATGGCTACACCTTC
>TRBJ2-7|TRBV5-1|.|14|.
CASSLVSGKGEQYF
TGCGCCAGCAGCTTAGTATCGGGAAAAGGGGAGCAGTACTTC